These 23 T cell receptor beta chains were sequenced from one sample in a study of T cell responses to AZD1222 COVID-19 vaccine. Profiling relied on immunoSEQ multiplex PCR, and the TCRdb table lists in-frame clones only, not all of them. The sample holds some 200,000 clones, 91% seen once. The sample in question was peripheral blood, obtained 28 days after the second AZD1222 dose. The receptors come from an adult who received the AZD1222 COVID-19 vaccine.

This sequence joins TRBV10-2 and TRBJ1-2, with 11 bases aligning to TRBD1. There are 16 residues in the CDR3. Per the germline V gene, CDR1 is WSHSY and CDR2 is SAAADI. Trimming took 7 bases from V and 5 from J; bases not matched to a gene: 12. The CDR3 loop is CASTSAGTGGRYGYTF. CDR3 coding DNA: TGCGCCAGCACCTCCGCCGGGACAGGGGGGAGGTATGGCTACACCTTC.

The genes are TRBV11-1 and TRBJ2-5; 7 bases are shared with TRBD2. The ends lost 7 bases at V and 4 bases at J; junction bases unmatched: 6. CDR1 and CDR2 (germline): SGHAT, FQDESV (reference sequence). CDR3 size: 13 residues. This CDR3 reads CASTVPGGETQYF. Written as DNA, the CDR3 is TGTGCCAGCACCGTACCGGGGGGAGAGACCCAGTACTTC.

The CDR3 spells CASSVPGQGGTEAFF. CDR3 DNA: TGTGCCAGCAGTGTACCGGGACAGGGGGGCACTGAAGCTTTCTTT. The gene calls are TRBV27 and TRBJ1-1; 11 bases map to TRBD1. V trimming: 5 bases; J trimming: 4 bases; junction bases outside the gene matches: 6. From germline, CDR1 is MNHEY and CDR2 SMNVEV (reference sequence). The CDR3 spans 15 residues.

The V and J genes are TRBV6-9 and TRBJ1-5, with D perhaps TRBD1 (6 bases). This CDR3 is 16 amino acids long. V gave up 7 bases and J gave up 1 base, with 17 bases separating them. Germline V lookup: CDR1 MNHGY, CDR2 SVAAGI. Here the CDR3 reads CASNPPGAFSNQPQHF. Here the CDR3 DNA reads TGTGCCAGCAACCCGCCGGGGGCCTTCAGCAATCAGCCCCAGCATTTT.

The J gene is TRBJ2-3, the V gene TRBV7-3, with 8 bases fitting TRBD1. CDR3 length: 15 residues. V trimming: 6 bases; J trimming: 6 bases; junction bases outside the gene matches: 11. Germline CDR1 reads SGHTA; CDR2 reads FQGTGA. The CDR3 DNA reads TGTGCCAGCAGACAAGGACGACAGGGGTTCGATACGCAGTATTTT. Residues: CASRQGRQGFDTQYF.

V is TRBV6-1 and J is TRBJ2-1, with no clear D. Germline lookup yields CDR1 MNHNS and CDR2 SASEGT. V was clipped by 2 bases and J by 8 bases, with 7 bases between them. The CDR3 is 12 amino acids. CDR3 bases: TGTGCCAGCAGTGAAATACGGCATGAGCAGTTCTTC. Its translation is CASSEIRHEQFF.

This chain connects TRBV6-5 to TRBJ2-1; D ambiguous. Germline-derived CDR1 and CDR2 are MNHEY and SVGAGI. The length of the CDR3 is 12 residues. Trimming left V 8 bases short and J 7 bases short, with 12 bases between. The CDR3 here is CASRPTWNEQFF. CDR3 coding DNA: TGTGCCAGCCGACCTACCTGGAATGAGCAGTTCTTC.

The chain has TRBV19 and TRBJ1-2; 9 positions match TRBD1. Germline values: CDR1 LNHDA, CDR2 SQIVND (reference sequence). V shed 5 bases and J 1 base; nucleotides not matched to a gene: 8. CDR3 length: 16 residues. This CDR3 reads CASSFDRGILNYGYTF. CDR3 nucleotide sequence: TGTGCCAGTAGTTTTGACAGGGGGATTCTTAACTATGGCTACACCTTC.

The J gene is TRBJ1-5, the V gene TRBV12-3 or TRBV12-4; D is unresolved. Trimming took 6 bases from V and 12 from J, leaving 12 bases between them. This CDR3 has 11 amino acids. This CDR3 reads CASRSTERQHF. The CDR3 region has the DNA TGTGCCAGCAGAAGTACAGAGCGCCAGCATTTT.

The chain links TRBV6-6 to TRBJ2-7; D unclear. Trimming removed 5 bases at V and 4 bases at J, with 6 bases between. Germline values: CDR1 MNHNY, CDR2 SVGAGI (reference sequence). This CDR3 has 11 residues. CDR3 nucleotides: TGTGCCAGCAGTCCCAAGTACGAGCAGTACTTC. Protein product: CASSPKYEQYF.

The J gene is TRBJ2-7, the V gene TRBV3-1 (or the pseudogene TRBV3-2), with 13 bases fitting TRBD2. V trimming: 7 bases; J trimming: 3 bases; junction bases outside the gene matches: 9. The CDR3 covers 16 residues. CDR1 is LGHDT, CDR2 YNNKEL, per germline (reference sequence). The CDR3: CASTPTSGRASYEQYF. The CDR3 DNA reads TGTGCCAGCACCCCAACTAGCGGGAGGGCCAGCTACGAGCAGTACTTC.

The chain combines TRBV7-2 with TRBJ1-5; D not certain. Trimming left V 1 base short and J 6 bases short, with 7 bases between. The CDR3 length is 13 residues. Germline loops: CDR1 SGHTA, CDR2 FQGNSA. CDR3 coding DNA: TGTGCCAGCAGCTTAGTGGAGGGTCAGCCCCAGCATTTT. Translated: CASSLVEGQPQHF. Based on the CDR3 plus reference TRBV7-2 and TRBJ1-5, the full variable domain is GAGVSQSPSNKVTEKGKDVELRCDPISGHTALYWYRQSLGQGLEFLIYFQGNSAPDKSGLPSDRFSAERTGGSVSTLTIQRTQQEDSAVYLCASSLVEGQPQHFGDGTRLSIL.

This clone was detected only a few times. This rearrangement joins TRBV6-2 or TRBV6-3 to TRBJ2-3; 12 bases align to TRBD2. The CDR3 consists of 15 residues. CDR1 is MNHEY and CDR2 is SVGEGT in the germline V gene. The V gene end was trimmed by 5 bases and the J gene end by 3 bases; junction bases not matched to a gene: 3. For the CDR3, the DNA is TGTGCCAGCAGTCCGACTAGCGGGAGAACAGATACGCAGTATTTT. Translated: CASSPTSGRTDTQYF.

The chain is built from TRBV18 and TRBJ2-7; 8 bases match TRBD2. The trim removed 3 bases at V and 2 bases at J, leaving 9 bases unmatched. The CDR3 covers 16 residues. Germline V CDR1 and CDR2: KGHSH, LQKENI. The CDR3 loop is CASSPDSGLEAYEQYF. DNA for the CDR3: TGTGCCAGCTCACCCGACTCGGGACTAGAAGCCTACGAGCAGTACTTC.

The J gene is TRBJ1-4, the V gene TRBV6-2 or TRBV6-3; D is possibly TRBD1 (5 bases). In germline, CDR1 is MNHEY, CDR2 SVGEGT. Trimming stripped 2 bases from V and 4 bases from J, with 17 bases between. This CDR3 has 17 amino acids. This CDR3 reads CASSYLRSQGLNEKLFF. In DNA form, the CDR3 reads TGTGCCAGCAGTTACCTCAGAAGCCAGGGCCTTAATGAAAAACTGTTTTTT.

This chain joins TRBV27 and TRBJ1-5, with D unclear. This CDR3 is built from 13 residues. Germline V gene sequence: CDR1 MNHEY, CDR2 SMNVEV (reference sequence). V lost 5 bases, J lost 4 bases, and 9 bases lay in between. The CDR3: CASSPPGNQPQHF. The CDR3 DNA reads as TGTGCCAGCAGTCCCCCGGGTAATCAGCCCCAGCATTTT.

The chain is built from TRBV5-1 and TRBJ1-2; D gene uncertain. Trimming took off 1 base at V and 0 bases at J, with 10 bases between the two ends. Germline values: CDR1 SGHRS, CDR2 YFSETQ. This CDR3 comprises 15 residues. CDR3 in amino acids: CASSLRSRANYGYTF. The CDR3 nucleotides are TGCGCCAGCAGCTTGCGTAGCAGAGCTAACTATGGCTACACCTTC.

The rearrangement joins TRBV21-1 to TRBJ2-1; the table calls TRBD2, which could not be checked here. TRBV21-1 is described as a pseudogene. This CDR3 has 20 amino acids. The CDR3 coding sequence is TGTGCCAGCAGCAAGGGTACTAGCGGGAGAGAGTCGCCTTCCTACAATGAGCAGTTCTTC. Amino acids: CASSKGTSGRESPSYNEQFF.

This clone was observed at least ten times. The chain carries TRBV12-2 and TRBJ1-2; TRBD1, the D gene given by the table, was not confirmed from the DNA. TRBV12-2 is designated a pseudogene. CDR3 length: 15 amino acids. The CDR3 DNA reads as TGTGCAAGTCGCTTTTATCCCAGGGAAGTGGTACAAACAGCCTTC. Encoded protein: CASRFYPREVVQTAF.

About this clone: The sample has other DNA sequences that encode this CDR3 too. The chain is built from TRBV5-1 and TRBJ2-7; the match to TRBD2 covers 11 bases. The CDR3 consists of 14 residues. Germline V gene lookup returns CDR1 SGHRS and CDR2 YFSETQ. Germline trimming cut 0 bases from V and 4 bases from J; bases unmatched to any gene: 0. For the CDR3, the DNA is TGCGCCAGCAGCTTGGTAGCGGGAGGGTACGAGCAGTACTTC. Protein sequence: CASSLVAGGYEQYF.

V gene TRBV10-3 combines with J gene TRBJ1-2; 7 positions match TRBD1. This CDR3 has 13 residues. Germline CDR1 reads ENHRY; CDR2 reads SYGVKD. V lost 4 bases and J lost 6; bases outside the gene matches: 5. CDR3 coding DNA: TGTGCCATCAGTGGACAGGGCCCCGATGGCTACACCTTC. It specifies CAISGQGPDGYTF.

This clone occurred a few times. This chain connects TRBV6-5 to TRBJ2-7; D not certain. The CDR3 loop spans 13 amino acids. V was shortened by 6 bases and J by 2 bases, with 11 bases between the two germline ends. CDR1 MNHEY and CDR2 SVGAGI come from the germline V gene. The CDR3 DNA is TGTGCCAGCAGGAGATTCCGTACCTACGAGCAGTACTTC. Residues: CASRRFRTYEQYF.

This rearrangement joins TRBV6-5 to TRBJ1-2; D remains unclear. Trimming took 8 bases from V and 0 from J, leaving 13 bases between them. The CDR3 length is 14 residues. Germline V gives CDR1 MNHEY, CDR2 SVGAGI. The CDR3 region has the DNA TGTGCCAGCCTTCCCACTCTAGCTAACTATGGCTACACCTTC. It codes for CASLPTLANYGYTF.